The TCR beta chain under discussion was sequenced for a study of PD-1 blockade in classical Hodgkin lymphoma. Some clones are missing from TCRdb's copy, which holds only in-frame ones; the method was immunoSEQ multiplex PCR. Of approximately 150,000 clones in the sample, approximately 81% were seen once. CDR3 length: 16 residues. After removal of 2 bases from V and 0 bases from J, the junction contained 3 bases not matched to a gene. Germline V gene lookup returns CDR1 MRHNA and CDR2 SNTAGT. This clone was observed a handful of times. Antigen specificity is unknown. Brentuximab vedotin exposure varied, and every patient relapsed after autologous stem cell transplantation. Study-wide points: Baseline TCR diversity was reportedly lower in newly diagnosed patients than healthy donors. Those achieving complete response showed baseline diversity like newly diagnosed patients. Some patients began nivolumab under 1 year after ASCT. These patients were excluded from later analyses.

Source: peripheral blood mononuclear cells (PBMCs), taken before the second cycle of nivolumab. The chain couples TRBV6-4 to TRBJ2-1; 8 bases are a match to TRBD2. This TCR came from a human donor with classical Hodgkin lymphoma. CDR3 sequence (DNA): TGTGCCAGCAGTGACGAAGCGGGGGTCTCCTACAATGAGCAGTTCTTC. This sequence encodes CASSDEAGVSYNEQFF.